This T cell receptor beta chain was identified during a study of B cell selection in AIRE deficiency. Study-wide points: Of roughly 3,300 shared Treg TCRbeta sequences, 31.6% were healthy-donor-only and around 9.5% patient-only.

Details on this clone: Its antigen is currently unknown.

The data were produced by immunoSEQ multiplex PCR, yet TCRdb's version contains in-frame clones alone and is incomplete. The data show 20,000 to 25,000 clones, about 98% seen once. The sorted conventional CD4 T cells were gated as CD4+CD127+. The germline CDR1 and CDR2 sequences are MNHEY and SVGAGI. The CDR3 extends over 13 amino acids. Deletions cut 7 bases from V and 1 base from J, with 10 bases between. The rearrangement joins TRBV6-5 to TRBJ1-1; unclear D gene. Sequenced input: conventional CD4+ T cells sorted from PBMCs. The origin of this receptor is a human donor with AIRE deficiency. CDR3 sequence: CASKTETNTEAFF. The CDR3 DNA reads as TGTGCCAGCAAAACCGAGACGAACACTGAAGCTTTCTTT.